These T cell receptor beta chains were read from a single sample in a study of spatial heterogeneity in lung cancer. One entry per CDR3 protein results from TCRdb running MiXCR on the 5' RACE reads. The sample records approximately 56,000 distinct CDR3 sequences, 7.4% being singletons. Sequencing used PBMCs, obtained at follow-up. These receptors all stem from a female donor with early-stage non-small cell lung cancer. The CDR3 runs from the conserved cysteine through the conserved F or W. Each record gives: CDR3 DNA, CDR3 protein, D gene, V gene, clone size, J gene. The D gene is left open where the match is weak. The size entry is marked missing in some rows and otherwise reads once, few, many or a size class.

DNA: TGTGCCAGCAGCTCCGTCCACCTAATTCAGACTAGCGGGTTTCGGAGGGATACGCAGTATTTT
CDR3: CASSSVHLIQTSGFRRDTQYF
D: TRBD2
V: TRBV7-3
size: few
J: TRBJ2-3

DNA: TGTGCCAGCAGCGGACCGGGCCTCCACACTGAAGCTTTCTTT
CDR3: CASSGPGLHTEAFF
D: -
V: TRBV11-1
size: many
J: TRBJ1-1

DNA: TGTGCCAGCAGCATATCCGGGGGCCGGCTCGGAGAGCAGTTCTTC
CDR3: CASSISGGRLGEQFF
D: -
V: TRBV11-2
size: many
J: TRBJ2-1

DNA: TGCAGTGCTAGACTAGCGGGGGACACCGGGGAGCTGTTTTTT
CDR3: CSARLAGDTGELFF
D: TRBD2
V: TRBV20-1
size: many
J: TRBJ2-2

DNA: TGTGCCAGCAGCTTAGGAGGGAAGCGGGCGAACACCGGGGAGCTGTTTTTT
CDR3: CASSLGGKRANTGELFF
D: -
V: TRBV7-2
size: -
J: TRBJ2-2

DNA: TGTGCCAGCAGTTCGGACAGTGCCAATTCACCCCTCCACTTT
CDR3: CASSSDSANSPLHF
D: -
V: TRBV2
size: many
J: TRBJ1-6

DNA: TGCGCCAGCATGAGAAGTGGAGGAACTGAAGCTTTCTTT
CDR3: CASMRSGGTEAFF
D: -
V: TRBV10-1
size: many
J: TRBJ1-1

DNA: TGTGCTAGCAGTTCTGCAACTAATGAAAAACTGTTTTTT
CDR3: CASSSATNEKLFF
D: -
V: TRBV7-7
size: many
J: TRBJ1-4

DNA: TGCAGCGTTGAACCAGGGATTCAAGAGACCCAGTACTTC
CDR3: CSVEPGIQETQYF
D: -
V: TRBV29-1
size: few
J: TRBJ2-5

DNA: TGTGCCAGCAGCTTGTACAGCACAGATACGCAGTATTTT
CDR3: CASSLYSTDTQYF
D: -
V: TRBV5-6
size: many
J: TRBJ2-3

DNA: TGTGCCAGCAGTGGGACGTACAACAATGAGCAGTTCTTC
CDR3: CASSGTYNNEQFF
D: -
V: TRBV12-3/TRBV12-4
size: many
J: TRBJ2-1

DNA: TGTGCCAGCGCGGGACAGGGTGCCACCGGGGAGCTGTTTTTT
CDR3: CASAGQGATGELFF
D: TRBD1
V: TRBV2
size: -
J: TRBJ2-2

DNA: TGCGCCAGCAGCGAAGCGGATGCCCCCACAGATACGCAGTATTTT
CDR3: CASSEADAPTDTQYF
D: -
V: TRBV4-1
size: few
J: TRBJ2-3

DNA: TGTGCCAGCAGCTTATTCCGGACAGGGTCCAATGAGCAGTTCTTC
CDR3: CASSLFRTGSNEQFF
D: TRBD1
V: TRBV11-2
size: -
J: TRBJ2-1

DNA: TGTGCCAGCAGCCGAAGTACTATGGGCTACACCTTC
CDR3: CASSRSTMGYTF
D: -
V: TRBV7-2
size: many
J: TRBJ1-2

DNA: TGTGCCAGCTCGCCTGACAGGGGGACTTCACCCCTCCACTTT
CDR3: CASSPDRGTSPLHF
D: TRBD1
V: TRBV18
size: few
J: TRBJ1-6

DNA: TGCAGTGCTTTTCCACTCCGGGCGGGGGGGCCGTACAATGAGCAGTTCTTC
CDR3: CSAFPLRAGGPYNEQFF
D: TRBD2
V: TRBV20-1
size: many
J: TRBJ2-1

DNA: TGCGCCAGCAGCCAAGACGAGGACACATCTCCCTATGGCTACACCTTC
CDR3: CASSQDEDTSPYGYTF
D: -
V: TRBV4-3
size: -
J: TRBJ1-2

DNA: TGTGCCAGCAGGCAAACAGCCACGCTTAATAATTCACCCCTCCACTTT
CDR3: CASRQTATLNNSPLHF
D: -
V: TRBV12-3/TRBV12-4
size: few
J: TRBJ1-6

DNA: TGTGCCAGCAGCGTCCGCAGGGCGGAGACCCAGTACTTC
CDR3: CASSVRRAETQYF
D: -
V: TRBV7-2
size: -
J: TRBJ2-5

DNA: TGTGCCAGCAGCCGGGGGACCGGGGAGCTGTTTTTT
CDR3: CASSRGTGELFF
D: -
V: TRBV3-1
size: many
J: TRBJ2-2